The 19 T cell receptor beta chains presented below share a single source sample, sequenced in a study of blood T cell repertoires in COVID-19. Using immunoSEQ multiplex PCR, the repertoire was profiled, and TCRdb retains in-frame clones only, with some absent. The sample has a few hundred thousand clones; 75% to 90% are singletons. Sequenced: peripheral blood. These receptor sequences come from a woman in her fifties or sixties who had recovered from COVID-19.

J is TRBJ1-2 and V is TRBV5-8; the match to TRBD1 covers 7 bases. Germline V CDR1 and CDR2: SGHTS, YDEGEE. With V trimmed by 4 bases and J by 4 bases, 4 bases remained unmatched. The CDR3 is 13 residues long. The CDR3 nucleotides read TGTGCCAGCAGCAGGGGGCAAGGCTATGGCTACACCTTC. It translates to CASSRGQGYGYTF.

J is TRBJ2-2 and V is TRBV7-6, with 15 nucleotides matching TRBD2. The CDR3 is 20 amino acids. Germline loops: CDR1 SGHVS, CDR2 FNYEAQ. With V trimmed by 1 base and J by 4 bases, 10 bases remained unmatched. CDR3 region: CASSLVIGTSGRKGTGELFF. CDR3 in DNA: TGTGCCAGCAGCTTAGTTATCGGGACTAGCGGGAGGAAAGGCACCGGGGAGCTGTTTTTT.

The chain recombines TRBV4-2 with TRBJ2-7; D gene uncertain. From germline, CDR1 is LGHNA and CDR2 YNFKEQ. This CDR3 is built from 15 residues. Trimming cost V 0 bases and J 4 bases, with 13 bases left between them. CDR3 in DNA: TGTGCCAGCAGCCAAGAATCAGGAATAGAGTACGAGCAGTACTTC. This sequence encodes CASSQESGIEYEQYF.

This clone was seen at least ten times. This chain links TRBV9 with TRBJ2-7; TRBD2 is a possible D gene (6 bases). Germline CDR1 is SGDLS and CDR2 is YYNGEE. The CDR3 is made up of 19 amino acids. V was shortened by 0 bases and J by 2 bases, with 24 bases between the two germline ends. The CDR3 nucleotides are TGTGCCAGCAGCGTAGCTCCCCTAGAATCCGGGACTCCACCCTACGAGCAGTACTTC. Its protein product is CASSVAPLESGTPPYEQYF.

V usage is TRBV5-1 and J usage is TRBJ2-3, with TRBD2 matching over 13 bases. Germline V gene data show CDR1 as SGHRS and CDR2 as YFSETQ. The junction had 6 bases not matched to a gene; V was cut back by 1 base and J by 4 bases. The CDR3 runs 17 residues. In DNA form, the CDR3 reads TGCGCCAGCAGCTTGCGCTCGACTAGCGGGAGGTCAGATACGCAGTATTTT. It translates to CASSLRSTSGRSDTQYF.

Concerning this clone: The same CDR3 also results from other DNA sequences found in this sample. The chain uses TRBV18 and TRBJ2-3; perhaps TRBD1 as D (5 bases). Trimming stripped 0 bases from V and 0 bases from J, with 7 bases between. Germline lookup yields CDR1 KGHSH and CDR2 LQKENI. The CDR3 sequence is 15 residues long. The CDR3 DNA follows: TGTGCCAGCTCACCACCTGGACAAAGCACAGATACGCAGTATTTT. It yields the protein CASSPPGQSTDTQYF.

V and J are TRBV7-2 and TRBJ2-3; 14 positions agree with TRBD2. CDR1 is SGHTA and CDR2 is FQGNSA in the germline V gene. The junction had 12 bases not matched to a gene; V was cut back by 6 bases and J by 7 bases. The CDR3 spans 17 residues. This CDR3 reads CASRRPSGLAGGNTQYF. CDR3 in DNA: TGTGCCAGCAGGCGCCCCAGCGGACTAGCGGGAGGAAATACGCAGTATTTT.

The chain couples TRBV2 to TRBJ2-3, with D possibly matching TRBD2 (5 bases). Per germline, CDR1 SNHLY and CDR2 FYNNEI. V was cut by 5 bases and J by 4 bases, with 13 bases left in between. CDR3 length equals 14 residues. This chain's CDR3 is CASSIPFGADTQYF. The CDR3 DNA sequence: TGTGCCAGCAGTATCCCCTTCGGGGCAGATACGCAGTATTTT.

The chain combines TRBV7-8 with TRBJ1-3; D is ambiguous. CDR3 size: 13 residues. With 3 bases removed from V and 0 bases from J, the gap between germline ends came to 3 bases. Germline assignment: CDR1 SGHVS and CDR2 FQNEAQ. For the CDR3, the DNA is TGTGCCAGCAGCTTTAACTCTGGAAACACCATATATTTT. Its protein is CASSFNSGNTIYF.

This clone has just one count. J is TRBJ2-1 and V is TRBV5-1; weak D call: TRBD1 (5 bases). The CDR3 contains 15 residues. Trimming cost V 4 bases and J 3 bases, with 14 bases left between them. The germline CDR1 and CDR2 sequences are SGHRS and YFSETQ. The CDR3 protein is CASSPWTTDYNEQFF. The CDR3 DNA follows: TGCGCCAGCAGCCCCTGGACAACGGACTACAATGAGCAGTTCTTC.

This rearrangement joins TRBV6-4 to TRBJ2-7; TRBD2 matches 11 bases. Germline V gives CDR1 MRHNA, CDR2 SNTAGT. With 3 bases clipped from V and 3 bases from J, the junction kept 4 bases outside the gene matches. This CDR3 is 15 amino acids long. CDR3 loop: CASSETSGANYEQYF. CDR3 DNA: TGTGCCAGCAGTGAGACTAGCGGGGCGAACTACGAGCAGTACTTC.

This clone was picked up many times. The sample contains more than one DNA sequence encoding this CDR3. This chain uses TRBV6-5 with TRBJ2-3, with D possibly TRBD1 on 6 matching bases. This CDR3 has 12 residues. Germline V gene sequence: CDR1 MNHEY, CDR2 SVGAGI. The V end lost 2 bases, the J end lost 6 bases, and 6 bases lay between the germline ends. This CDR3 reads CASSYRGDTQYF. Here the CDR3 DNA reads TGTGCCAGCAGTTACAGGGGGGATACGCAGTATTTT.

Here the CDR3 reads CATSETGGYQETQYF. The CDR3 nucleotides are TGTGCCACCAGTGAAACGGGAGGTTACCAAGAGACCCAGTACTTC. This chain uses TRBV24-1 with TRBJ2-5; 7 bases are a match to TRBD2. The CDR3 covers 15 residues. The ends lost 4 bases at V and 0 bases at J; junction bases unmatched: 4. The germline gives CDR1 KGHDR, CDR2 SFDVKD.

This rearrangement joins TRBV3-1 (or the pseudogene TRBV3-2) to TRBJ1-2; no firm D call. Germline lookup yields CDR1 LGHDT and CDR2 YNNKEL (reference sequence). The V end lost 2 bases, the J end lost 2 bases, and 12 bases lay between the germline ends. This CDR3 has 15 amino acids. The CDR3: CASSQLFRSNYGYTF. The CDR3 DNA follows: TGTGCCAGCAGCCAACTCTTCCGGTCGAACTATGGCTACACCTTC.

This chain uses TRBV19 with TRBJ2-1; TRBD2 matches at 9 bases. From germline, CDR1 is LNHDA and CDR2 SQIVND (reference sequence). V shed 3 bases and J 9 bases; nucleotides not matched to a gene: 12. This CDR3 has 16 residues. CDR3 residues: CASSMPSLAGTSEQFF. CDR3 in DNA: TGTGCCAGTAGTATGCCCTCTCTAGCGGGAACTAGTGAGCAGTTCTTC.

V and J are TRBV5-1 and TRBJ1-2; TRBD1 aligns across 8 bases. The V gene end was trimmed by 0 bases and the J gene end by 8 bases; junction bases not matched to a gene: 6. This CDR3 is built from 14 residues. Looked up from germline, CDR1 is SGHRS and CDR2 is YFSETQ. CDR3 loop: CASSLVGQGAGYTF. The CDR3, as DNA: TGCGCCAGCAGCTTGGTAGGACAGGGAGCCGGCTACACCTTC.

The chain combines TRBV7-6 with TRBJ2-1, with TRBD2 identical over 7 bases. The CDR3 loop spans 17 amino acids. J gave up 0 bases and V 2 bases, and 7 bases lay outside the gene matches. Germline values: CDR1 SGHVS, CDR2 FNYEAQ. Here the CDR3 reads CASSLRPGGGSYNEQFF. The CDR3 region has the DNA TGTGCCAGCAGCTTACGGCCGGGGGGAGGCTCCTACAATGAGCAGTTCTTC. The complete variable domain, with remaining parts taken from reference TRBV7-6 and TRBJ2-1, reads GAGVSQSPRYKVTKRGQDVALRCDPISGHVSLYWYRQALGQGPEFLTYFNYEAQQDKSGLPNDRFSAERPEGSISTLTIQRTEQRDSAMYRCASSLRPGGGSYNEQFFGPGTRLTVL.

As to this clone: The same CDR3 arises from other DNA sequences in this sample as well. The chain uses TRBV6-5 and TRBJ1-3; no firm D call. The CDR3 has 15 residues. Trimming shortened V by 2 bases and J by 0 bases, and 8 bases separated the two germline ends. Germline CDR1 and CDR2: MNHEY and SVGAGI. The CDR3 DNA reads TGTGCCAGCAGTTACCGTGGCATCTCTGGAAACACCATATATTTT. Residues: CASSYRGISGNTIYF.

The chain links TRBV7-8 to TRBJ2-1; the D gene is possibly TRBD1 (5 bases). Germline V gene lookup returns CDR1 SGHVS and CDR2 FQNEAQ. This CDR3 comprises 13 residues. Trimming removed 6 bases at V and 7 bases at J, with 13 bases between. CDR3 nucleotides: TGTGCCAGCAGGGGTCCTCCAGGGAATGAGCAGTTCTTC. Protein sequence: CASRGPPGNEQFF.